This TCR beta chain was observed in a study of monozygotic twins with inflammatory bowel disease. Study-wide results and caveats: Among IBD patients, TCRbeta diversity (inverse Simpson) was lower than in healthy co-twins.

Looked up from germline, CDR1 is DFQATT and CDR2 is SNEGSKA (reference sequence). The CDR3 consists of 14 residues. Note on this clonotype: No antigen is known for it.

From its re-call of the 5' RACE reads, TCRdb lists each CDR3 protein once, without DNA. This sample's table has 120,000 to 150,000 distinct CDR3 sequences. Material: blood. The chain couples TRBV20-1 to TRBJ1-3. The receptor comes from a human donor with ulcerative colitis or Crohn's disease, or a healthy co-twin of an affected twin (not recorded which). The CDR3: CSARDRISGSTIYF.